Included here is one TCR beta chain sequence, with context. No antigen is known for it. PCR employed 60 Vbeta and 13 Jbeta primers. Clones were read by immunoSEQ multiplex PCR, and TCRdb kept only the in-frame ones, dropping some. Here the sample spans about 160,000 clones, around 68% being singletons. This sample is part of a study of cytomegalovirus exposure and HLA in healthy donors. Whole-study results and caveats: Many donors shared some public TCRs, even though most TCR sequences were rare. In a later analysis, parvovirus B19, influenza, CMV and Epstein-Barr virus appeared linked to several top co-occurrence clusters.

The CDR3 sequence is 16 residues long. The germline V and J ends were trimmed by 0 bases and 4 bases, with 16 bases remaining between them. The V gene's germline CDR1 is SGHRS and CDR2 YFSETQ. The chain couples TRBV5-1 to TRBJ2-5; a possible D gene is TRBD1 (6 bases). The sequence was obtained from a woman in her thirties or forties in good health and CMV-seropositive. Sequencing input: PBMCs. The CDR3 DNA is TGCGCCAGCAGCTTGGAAAGGGGGTCGGCGCGAGAGACCCAGTACTTC. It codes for CASSLERGSARETQYF. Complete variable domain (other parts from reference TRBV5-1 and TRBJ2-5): KAGVTQTPRYLIKTRGQQVTLSCSPISGHRSVSWYQQTPGQGLQFLFEYFSETQRNKGNFPGRFSGRQFSNSRSEMNVSTLELGDSALYLCASSLERGSARETQYFGPGTRLLVL.